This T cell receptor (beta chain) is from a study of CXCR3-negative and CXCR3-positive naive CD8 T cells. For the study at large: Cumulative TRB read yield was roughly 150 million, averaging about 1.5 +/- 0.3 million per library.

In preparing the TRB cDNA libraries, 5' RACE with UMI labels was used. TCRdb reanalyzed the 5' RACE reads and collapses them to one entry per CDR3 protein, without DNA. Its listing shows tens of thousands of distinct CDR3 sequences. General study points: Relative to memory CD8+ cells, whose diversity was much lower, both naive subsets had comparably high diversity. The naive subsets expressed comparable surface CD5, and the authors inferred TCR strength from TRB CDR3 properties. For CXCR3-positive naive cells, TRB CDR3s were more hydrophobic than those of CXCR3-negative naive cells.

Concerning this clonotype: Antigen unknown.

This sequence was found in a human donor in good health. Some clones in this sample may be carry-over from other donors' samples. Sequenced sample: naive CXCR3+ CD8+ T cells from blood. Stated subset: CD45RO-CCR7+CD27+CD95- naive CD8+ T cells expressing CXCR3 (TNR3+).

The CDR3 region is CASSLSGRNQPQHF. This chain joins TRBV7-2 and TRBJ1-5. CDR1 SGHTA and CDR2 FQGNSA come from the germline V gene. This CDR3 region has 14 residues. The complete variable domain, with remaining parts taken from reference TRBV7-2 and TRBJ1-5, reads GAGVSQSPSNKVTEKGKDVELRCDPISGHTALYWYRQSLGQGLEFLIYFQGNSAPDKSGLPSDRFSAERTGGSVSTLTIQRTQQEDSAVYLCASSLSGRNQPQHFGDGTRLSIL.